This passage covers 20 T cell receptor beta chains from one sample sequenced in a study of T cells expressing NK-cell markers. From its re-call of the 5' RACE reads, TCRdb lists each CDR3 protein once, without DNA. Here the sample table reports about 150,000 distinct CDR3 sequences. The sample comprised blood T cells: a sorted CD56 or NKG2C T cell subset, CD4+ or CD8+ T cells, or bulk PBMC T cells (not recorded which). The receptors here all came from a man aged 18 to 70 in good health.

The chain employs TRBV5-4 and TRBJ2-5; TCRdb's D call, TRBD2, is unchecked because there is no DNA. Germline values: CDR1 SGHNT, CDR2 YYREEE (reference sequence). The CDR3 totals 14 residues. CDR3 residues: CASSESGGQETQYF.

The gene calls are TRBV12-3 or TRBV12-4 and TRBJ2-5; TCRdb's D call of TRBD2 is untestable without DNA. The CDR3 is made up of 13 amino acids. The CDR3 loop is CASSLSGEETQYF.

The CDR3 reads CSASGVAGIDQPQHF. This chain links TRBV20-1 with TRBJ1-5. This CDR3 spans 15 amino acids. Germline CDR1 and CDR2: DFQATT and SNEGSKA (reference sequence).

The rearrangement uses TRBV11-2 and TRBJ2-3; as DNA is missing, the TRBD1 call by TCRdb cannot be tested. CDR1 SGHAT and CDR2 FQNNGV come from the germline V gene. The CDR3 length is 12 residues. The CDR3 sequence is CASSAGTGTQYF.

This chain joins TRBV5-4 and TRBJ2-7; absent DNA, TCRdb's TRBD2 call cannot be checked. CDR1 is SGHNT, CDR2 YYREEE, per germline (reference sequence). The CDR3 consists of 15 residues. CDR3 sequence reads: CASSLSGNGGYEQYF.

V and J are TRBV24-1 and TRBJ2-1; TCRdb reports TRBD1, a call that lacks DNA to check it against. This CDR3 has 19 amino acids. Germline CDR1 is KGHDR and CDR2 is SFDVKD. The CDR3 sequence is CATSALTVGDPKPYNEQFF.

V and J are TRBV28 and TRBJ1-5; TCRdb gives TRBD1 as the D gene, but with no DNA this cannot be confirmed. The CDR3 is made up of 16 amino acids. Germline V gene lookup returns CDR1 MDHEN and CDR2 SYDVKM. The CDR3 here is CASSLFQGAGNQPQHF. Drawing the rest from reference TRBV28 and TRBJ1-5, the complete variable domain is DVKVTQSSRYLVKRTGEKVFLECVQDMDHENMFWYRQDPGLGLRLIYFSYDVKMKEKGDIPEGYSVSREKKERFSLILESASTNQTSMYLCASSLFQGAGNQPQHFGDGTRLSIL.

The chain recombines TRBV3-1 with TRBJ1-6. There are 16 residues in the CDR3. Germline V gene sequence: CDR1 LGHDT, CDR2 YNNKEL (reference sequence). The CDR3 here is CASSQGTAAYNSPLHF.

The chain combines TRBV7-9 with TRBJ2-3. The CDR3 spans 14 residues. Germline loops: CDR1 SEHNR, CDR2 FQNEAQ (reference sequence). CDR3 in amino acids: CASNRDTSTDTQYF.

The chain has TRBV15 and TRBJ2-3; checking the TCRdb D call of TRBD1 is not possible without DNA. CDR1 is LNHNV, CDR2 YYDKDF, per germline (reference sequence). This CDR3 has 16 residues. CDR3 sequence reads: CATSRTGGSGADTQYF.

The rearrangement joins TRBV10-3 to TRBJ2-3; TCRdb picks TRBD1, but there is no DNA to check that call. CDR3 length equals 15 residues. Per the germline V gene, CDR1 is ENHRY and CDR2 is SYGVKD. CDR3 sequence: CAISNQGGGTDTQYF.

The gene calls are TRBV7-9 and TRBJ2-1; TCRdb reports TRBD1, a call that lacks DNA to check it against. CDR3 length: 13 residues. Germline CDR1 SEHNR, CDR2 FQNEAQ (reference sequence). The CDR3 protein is CASRSGRYNEQFF.

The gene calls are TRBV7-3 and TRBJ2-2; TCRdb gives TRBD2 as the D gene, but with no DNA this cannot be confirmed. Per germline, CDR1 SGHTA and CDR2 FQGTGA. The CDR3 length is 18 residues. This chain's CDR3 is CASSLTILAGVNTGELFF.

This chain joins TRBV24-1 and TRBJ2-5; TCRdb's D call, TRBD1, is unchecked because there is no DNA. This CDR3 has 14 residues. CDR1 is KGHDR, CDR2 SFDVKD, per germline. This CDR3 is CATSPSTNPETQYF.

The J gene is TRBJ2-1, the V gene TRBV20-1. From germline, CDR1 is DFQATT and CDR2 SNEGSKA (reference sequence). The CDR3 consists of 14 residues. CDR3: CSALGVKVHNEQFF.

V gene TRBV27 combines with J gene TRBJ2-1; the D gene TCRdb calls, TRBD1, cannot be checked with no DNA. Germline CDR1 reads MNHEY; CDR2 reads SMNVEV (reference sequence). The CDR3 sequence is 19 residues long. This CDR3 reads CASSFLRQGSTGIYNEQFF.

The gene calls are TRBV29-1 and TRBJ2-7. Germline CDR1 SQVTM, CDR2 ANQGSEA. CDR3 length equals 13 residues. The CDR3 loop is CSVELAIPYEQYF.

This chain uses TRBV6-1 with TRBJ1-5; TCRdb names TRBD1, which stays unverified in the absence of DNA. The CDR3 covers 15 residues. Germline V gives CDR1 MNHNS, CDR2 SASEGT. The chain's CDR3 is CASSEPGRRNQPQHF.

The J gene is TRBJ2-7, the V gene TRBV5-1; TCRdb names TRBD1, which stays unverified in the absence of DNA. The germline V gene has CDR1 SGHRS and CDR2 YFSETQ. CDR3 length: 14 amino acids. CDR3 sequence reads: CASSFGQGADEQYF. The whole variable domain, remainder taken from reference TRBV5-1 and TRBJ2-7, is KAGVTQTPRYLIKTRGQQVTLSCSPISGHRSVSWYQQTPGQGLQFLFEYFSETQRNKGNFPGRFSGRQFSNSRSEMNVSTLELGDSALYLCASSFGQGADEQYFGPGTRLTVT.

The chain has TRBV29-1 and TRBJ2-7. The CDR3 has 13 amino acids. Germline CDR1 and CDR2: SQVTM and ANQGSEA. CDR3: CSVRLLSSYEQYF.